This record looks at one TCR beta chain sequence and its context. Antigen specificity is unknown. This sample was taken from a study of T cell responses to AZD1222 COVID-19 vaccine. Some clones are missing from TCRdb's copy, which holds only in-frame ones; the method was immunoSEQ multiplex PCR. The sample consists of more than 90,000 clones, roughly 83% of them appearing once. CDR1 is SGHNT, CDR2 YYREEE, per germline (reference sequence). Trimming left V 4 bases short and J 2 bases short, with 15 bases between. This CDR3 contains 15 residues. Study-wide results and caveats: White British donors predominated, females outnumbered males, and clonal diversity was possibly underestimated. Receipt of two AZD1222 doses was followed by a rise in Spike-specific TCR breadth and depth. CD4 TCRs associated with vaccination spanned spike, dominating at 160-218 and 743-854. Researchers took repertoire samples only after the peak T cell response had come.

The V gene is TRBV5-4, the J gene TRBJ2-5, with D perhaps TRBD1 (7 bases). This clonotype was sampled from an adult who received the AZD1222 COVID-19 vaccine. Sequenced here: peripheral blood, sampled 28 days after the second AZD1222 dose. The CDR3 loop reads CASSQGGRGQETQYF. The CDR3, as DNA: TGTGCCAGCAGCCAGGGGGGCCGTGGGCAAGAGACCCAGTACTTC.